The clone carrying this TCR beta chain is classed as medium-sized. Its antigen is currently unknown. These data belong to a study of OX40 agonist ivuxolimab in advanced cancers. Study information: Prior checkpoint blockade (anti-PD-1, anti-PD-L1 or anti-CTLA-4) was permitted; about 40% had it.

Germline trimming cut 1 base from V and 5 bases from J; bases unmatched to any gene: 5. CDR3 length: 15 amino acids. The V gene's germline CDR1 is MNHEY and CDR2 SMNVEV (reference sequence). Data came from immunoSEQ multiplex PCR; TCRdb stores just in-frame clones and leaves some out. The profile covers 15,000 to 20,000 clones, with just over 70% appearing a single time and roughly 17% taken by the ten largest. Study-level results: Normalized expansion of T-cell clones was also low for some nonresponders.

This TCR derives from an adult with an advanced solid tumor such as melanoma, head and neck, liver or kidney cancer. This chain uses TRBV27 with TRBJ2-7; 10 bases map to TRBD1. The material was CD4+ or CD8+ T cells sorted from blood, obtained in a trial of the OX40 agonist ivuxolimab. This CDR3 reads CASSLYTGQGNEQYF. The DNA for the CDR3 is TGTGCCAGCAGTTTATATACGGGACAGGGGAACGAGCAGTACTTC.